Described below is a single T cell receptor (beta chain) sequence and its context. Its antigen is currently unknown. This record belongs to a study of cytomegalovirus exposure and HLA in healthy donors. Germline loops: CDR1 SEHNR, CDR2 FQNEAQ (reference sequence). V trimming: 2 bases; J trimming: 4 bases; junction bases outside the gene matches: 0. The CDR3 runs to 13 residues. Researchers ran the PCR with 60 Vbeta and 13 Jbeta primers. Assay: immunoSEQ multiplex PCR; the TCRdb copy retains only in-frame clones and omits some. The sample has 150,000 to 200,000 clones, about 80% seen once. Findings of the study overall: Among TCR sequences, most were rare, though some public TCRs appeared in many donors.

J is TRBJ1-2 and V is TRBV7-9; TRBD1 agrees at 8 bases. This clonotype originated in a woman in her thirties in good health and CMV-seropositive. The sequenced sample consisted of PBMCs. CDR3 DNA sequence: TGTGCCAGCAGCTTAACAGGGGGCTATGGCTACACCTTC. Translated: CASSLTGGYGYTF.